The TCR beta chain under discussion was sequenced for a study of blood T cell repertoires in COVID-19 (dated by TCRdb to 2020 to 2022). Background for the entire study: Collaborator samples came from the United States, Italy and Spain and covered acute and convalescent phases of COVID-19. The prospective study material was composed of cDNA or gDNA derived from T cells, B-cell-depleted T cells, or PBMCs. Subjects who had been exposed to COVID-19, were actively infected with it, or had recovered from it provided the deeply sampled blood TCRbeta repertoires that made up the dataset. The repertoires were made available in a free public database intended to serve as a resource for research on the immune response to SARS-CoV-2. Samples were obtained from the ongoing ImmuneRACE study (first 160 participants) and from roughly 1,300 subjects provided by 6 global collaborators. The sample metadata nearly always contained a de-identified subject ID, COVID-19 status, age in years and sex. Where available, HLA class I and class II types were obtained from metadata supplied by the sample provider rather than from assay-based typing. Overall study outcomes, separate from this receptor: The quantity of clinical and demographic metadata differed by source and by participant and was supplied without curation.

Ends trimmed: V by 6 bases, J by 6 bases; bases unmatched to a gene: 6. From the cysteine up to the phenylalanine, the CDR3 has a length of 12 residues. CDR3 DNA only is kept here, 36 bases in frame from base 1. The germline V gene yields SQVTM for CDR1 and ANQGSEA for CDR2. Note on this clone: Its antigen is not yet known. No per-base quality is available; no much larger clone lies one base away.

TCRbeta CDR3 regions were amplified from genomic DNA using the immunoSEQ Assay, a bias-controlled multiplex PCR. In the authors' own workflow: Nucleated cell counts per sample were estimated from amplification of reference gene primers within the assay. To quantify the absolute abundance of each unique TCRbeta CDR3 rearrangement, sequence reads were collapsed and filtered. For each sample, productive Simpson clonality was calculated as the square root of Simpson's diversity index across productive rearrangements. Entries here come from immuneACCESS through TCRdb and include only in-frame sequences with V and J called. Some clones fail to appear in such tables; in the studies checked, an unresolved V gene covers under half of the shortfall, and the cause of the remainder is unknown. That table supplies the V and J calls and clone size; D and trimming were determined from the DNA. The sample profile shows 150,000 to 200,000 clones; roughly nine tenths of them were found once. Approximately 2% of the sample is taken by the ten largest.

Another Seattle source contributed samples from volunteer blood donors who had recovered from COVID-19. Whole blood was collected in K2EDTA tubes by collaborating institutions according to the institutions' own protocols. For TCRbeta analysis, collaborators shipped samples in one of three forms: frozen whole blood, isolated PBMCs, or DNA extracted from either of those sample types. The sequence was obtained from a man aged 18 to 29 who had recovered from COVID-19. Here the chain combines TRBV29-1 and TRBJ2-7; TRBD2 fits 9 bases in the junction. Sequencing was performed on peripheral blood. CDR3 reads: CSVETSGSEQYF. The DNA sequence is TGCAGCGTCGAGACTAGCGGCAGCGAGCAGTACTTC.